This TCR beta chain was captured by sequencing in a study of blood T cells in healthy people across ages. Study results and caveats: With naive T cell percentage, TCR beta diversity showed a strong correlation. The study regarded diversity estimates from one million T cells as underestimates.

The V gene end was trimmed by 3 bases and the J gene end by 7 bases; junction bases not matched to a gene: 8. The length of the CDR3 is 15 residues. Germline V gene sequence: CDR1 KGHDR, CDR2 SFDVKD. A second PCR of roughly 7 to 11 cycles used a sample-barcoded 5' primer and a J-beta primer mix. Each sample yielded at least 2.5 million CDR3-containing paired-end reads. TCRdb analysed the 5' RACE reads with MiXCR anew, one entry per CDR3 protein. The sample has under 1,100,000 distinct CDR3 sequences, less than 25% seen once. This clonotype came up a few times. As yet, its antigen is unknown. These data were also filed under a second study, of T cells of mothers and their children. That report adds: Biologically related mothers and children overlapped slightly more than unrelated pairs, a non-significant difference.

This receptor was taken from a girl aged 2 to 9 in good health. This chain joins TRBV24-1 and TRBJ2-1; TRBD1 matches at 7 bases. Sequences were obtained from blood. The CDR3 protein is CATSDARDRRNEQFF. The CDR3 DNA reads as TGTGCCACCAGTGATGCCCGGGACAGAAGGAATGAGCAGTTCTTC.